A selection of T cell receptor beta chains follows, all from one sample in a study of blood T cells in healthy people across ages. In TCRdb, the 5' RACE reads were re-called with MiXCR into one record per CDR3 protein. Of approximately 670,000 distinct CDR3 sequences listed, 40% to 45% are singletons. What was sequenced was blood. These receptors all stem from a man older than 75 in good health. The CDR3 runs from the conserved cysteine through the conserved F or W. The D gene is left open where the match is weak. The size entry is marked missing in some rows and otherwise reads once, few, many or a size class.

few	14	TRBJ2-2	TRBV7-9	.	CASSVGSETGELFF	TGTGCCAGCAGCGTAGGTAGCGAAACCGGGGAGCTGTTTTTT
.	14	TRBJ2-7	TRBV20-1	TRBD1	CSARIATGKDEQYF	TGCAGTGCTCGTATTGCGACAGGGAAGGATGAGCAGTACTTC
.	11	TRBJ2-5	TRBV2	.	CASTREETQYF	TGTGCCAGCACGAGGGAAGAGACCCAGTACTTC
medium-sized	16	TRBJ2-7	TRBV7-2	.	CASSLGAGAGENEQYF	TGTGCCAGCAGCTTAGGGGCGGGCGCGGGCGAGAACGAGCAGTACTTC
few	16	TRBJ2-4	TRBV7-2	.	CASSLVFAGRGDIQYF	TGTGCCAGCAGCTTAGTGTTCGCAGGGAGAGGGGACATTCAGTACTTC
few	14	TRBJ2-1	TRBV7-8	.	CASSLSRGWNEQFF	TGTGCCAGCAGCCTCTCTCGCGGATGGAATGAGCAGTTCTTC
few	16	TRBJ2-3	TRBV10-3	.	CAISGRGKASTDTQYF	TGTGCCATCAGTGGCCGGGGGAAAGCTAGCACAGATACGCAGTATTTT
few	16	TRBJ2-7	TRBV21-1	.	CASSKGLAGVYNEQYF	TGTGCCAGCAGCAAAGGGCTAGCGGGAGTTTACAATGAGCAGTACTTC
few	15	TRBJ2-3	TRBV30	TRBD2	CAWSASSGTTDTQYF	TGTGCCTGGAGTGCATCTAGCGGAACCACAGATACGCAGTATTTT
.	19	TRBJ2-7	TRBV7-3	TRBD2	CASSPRKLPGLEFGDEQYF	TGTGCCAGCAGCCCACGAAAGTTACCGGGACTAGAGTTTGGGGATGAGCAGTACTTC
.	13	TRBJ1-2	TRBV20-1	.	CSAREGGLDGYTF	TGCAGTGCTAGGGAGGGGGGCCTCGATGGCTACACCTTC
.	14	TRBJ2-1	TRBV2	TRBD1	CASTQTGSLTEQFF	TGTGCCAGCACCCAGACAGGGTCCCTCACTGAGCAGTTCTTC
.	14	TRBJ2-3	TRBV30	.	CAWRRMGRSDTQYF	TGTGCCTGGAGAAGGATGGGGCGCTCAGATACGCAGTATTTT
many	16	TRBJ2-5	TRBV11-2	TRBD2	CASSFAGGGIWETQYF	TGTGCCAGCAGCTTCGCGGGCGGGGGGATTTGGGAGACCCAGTACTTC
.	13	TRBJ2-1	TRBV2	TRBD1	CASTQGAYNEQFF	TGTGCCAGCACCCAGGGGGCCTACAATGAGCAGTTCTTC
.	14	TRBJ1-3	TRBV3-1	.	CASSQRASGNTIYF	TGTGCCAGCAGCCAAAGGGCCTCTGGAAACACCATATATTTT
.	11	TRBJ2-1	TRBV7-2	.	CASSPRTYQFF	TGTGCCAGCAGCCCGCGGACTTATCAGTTCTTC
.	15	TRBJ1-1	TRBV28	.	CASSLTDGRNTEAFF	TGTGCCAGCAGTTTAACCGACGGGAGGAACACTGAAGCTTTCTTT
.	14	TRBJ2-7	TRBV25-1	.	CASSKWDSRNEQYF	TGTGCCAGCAGTAAATGGGACTCCAGGAATGAGCAGTACTTC
.	13	TRBJ1-2	TRBV3-1	.	CASSQGTDGGYTF	TGTGCCAGCAGCCAGGGTACGGACGGTGGCTACACCTTC
.	13	TRBJ1-1	TRBV4-3	.	CASSQDSYTEAFF	TGCGCCAGCAGCCAAGACAGTTACACTGAAGCTTTCTTT
.	15	TRBJ2-5	TRBV7-2	TRBD1	CASNPRQGARETQYF	TGTGCCAGCAATCCAAGACAGGGGGCGAGAGAGACCCAGTACTTC
.	15	TRBJ2-7	TRBV7-2	.	CASSLVISSYNEQYF	TGTGCCAGCAGCTTAGTTATTAGCTCCTACAATGAGCAGTACTTC
.	16	TRBJ2-2	TRBV7-2	TRBD2	CASSLVPGGNTGELFF	TGTGCCAGCAGCTTAGTCCCGGGAGGCAACACCGGGGAGCTGTTTTTT
few	13	TRBJ1-1	TRBV5-1	.	CASSLLGDTEAFF	TGCGCCAGCAGCTTGCTGGGGGACACTGAAGCTTTCTTT
.	17	TRBJ2-7	TRBV7-2	TRBD2	CASSSYSGRASYNEQYF	TGTGCCAGCAGCTCCTATAGCGGGAGGGCCTCCTACAATGAGCAGTACTTC
few	11	TRBJ2-5	TRBV20-1	.	CSALLSETQYF	TGCAGTGCTCTCCTCTCTGAGACCCAGTACTTC
.	15	TRBJ1-1	TRBV6-2/TRBV6-3	.	CASSYSGRGSTEAFF	TGTGCCAGCAGTTACTCTGGCCGGGGGAGCACTGAAGCTTTCTTT
.	17	TRBJ2-3	TRBV9	TRBD2	CASSLIRAGGPTDTQYF	TGTGCCAGCAGCCTAATAAGGGCGGGAGGGCCCACAGATACGCAGTATTTT
.	15	TRBJ2-1	TRBV4-3	.	CASSQEIGDHNEQFF	TGCGCCAGCAGCCAAGAAATAGGCGACCACAATGAGCAGTTCTTC
.	14	TRBJ2-3	TRBV5-1	TRBD2	CASSLGSGPDTQYF	TGTGCCAGCAGCTTAGGTAGCGGGCCAGATACGCAGTATTTT